Sequencing of this TCR beta chain was carried out in a study of blood T cell repertoires in COVID-19. CDR3 length: 14 residues. The germline V gene has CDR1 MDHEN and CDR2 SYDVKM. V shed 5 bases and J 1 base; nucleotides not matched to a gene: 3. Authors' processing steps: Amplifying reference gene primers gave estimates of nucleated cell counts. Profiling relied on immunoSEQ multiplex PCR, and the TCRdb table lists in-frame clones only, not all of them. The DNA gave D and trimming, while V, J and clone size come from that table. The sample carries about 220,000 clones, approximately 90% recorded once. The participants were between roughly 18 and 100 years old and came from under 25 US areas.

The rearrangement joins TRBV28 to TRBJ1-2; 8 nucleotides line up with TRBD1. This TCR came from a young woman in a cohort exposed to, infected with or recovered from COVID-19 (not recorded which). Sequenced: PBMCs or T cells enriched from blood (not recorded which). CDR3 residues: CASSDRGYNYGYTF. The CDR3 bases are TGTGCCAGCAGTGACAGGGGCTATAACTATGGCTACACCTTC.